This T cell receptor (beta chain) was captured in a study of CD4 T cells in relation to SARS-CoV-2 and coronaviruses. Only in-frame clones appear in the TCRdb table, and some are missing; sequencing was by immunoSEQ multiplex PCR. The sample consists of under 30,000 clones, about two thirds of them appearing once. CD4+ T cells from unexposed donors were obtained before the COVID-19 pandemic (2011-2018). Isolation of CD4+ T cells took place after roughly nine days in culture. J lost 1 base, V lost 4 bases, and 11 bases had no gene match. Per germline, CDR1 LGHDT and CDR2 YNNKEL (reference sequence). The CDR3 has 17 residues. This clone was counted a single time. What it binds is not known.

The chain combines TRBV3-1 (or the pseudogene TRBV3-2) with TRBJ2-7; 9 nucleotides align to TRBD1. The receptor was isolated from a human donor in good health. The sequenced material came from CD4+ T cells from PBMCs, cultured in vitro. The chain's CDR3 is CASSPPGQGVRSYEQYF. Written as DNA, the CDR3 is TGTGCCAGCAGCCCTCCGGGACAGGGCGTACGGTCCTACGAGCAGTACTTC.